The clone carrying this TCR beta chain came up a few times. CDR3 size: 16 residues. V was clipped by 7 bases and J by 2 bases; unmatched bases: 9. The germline V gene has CDR1 SGHRS and CDR2 YFSETQ. TCRdb re-analysed the 5' RACE reads in MiXCR, keeping a single row per CDR3 protein. This sample yields nearly 250,000 distinct CDR3 sequences, of which 5.5% to 7% are seen a single time; roughly 3.7% belongs to the top ten. The entry originates in a study of identical twins. Another study also made use of these data, one on yellow fever vaccine responses in identical twins.

The sample consisted of memory (CD45RO+) T cells sorted from blood. This chain uses TRBV5-1 with TRBJ2-5; 12 positions agree with TRBD2. The clonotype comes from a woman aged 18 to 35 in good health. CDR3 amino acids: CASVDLAGGSQETQYF. DNA of the CDR3: TGCGCCAGCGTCGACCTAGCGGGGGGGAGTCAAGAGACCCAGTACTTC.